These 8 T cell receptor beta chains were all obtained from the same sample, sequenced in a study of monozygotic twins with inflammatory bowel disease. TCRdb reprocessed the 5' RACE reads, keeping one entry per CDR3 protein, no DNA. Its listing shows 350,000 to 400,000 distinct CDR3 sequences. The sample taken for sequencing was blood. The receptors were sampled from a human donor with ulcerative colitis or Crohn's disease, or a healthy co-twin of an affected twin (not recorded which).

The gene calls are TRBV11-2 and TRBJ2-3; there is no DNA to check the TCRdb D call of TRBD2. From germline, CDR1 is SGHAT and CDR2 FQNNGV. The CDR3 contains 18 residues. The CDR3: CASSPMVASGGALHTQYF. The full variable domain, rest sourced from reference TRBV11-2 and TRBJ2-3, is EAGVAQSPRYKIIEKRQSVAFWCNPISGHATLYWYQQILGQGPKLLIQFQNNGVVDDSQLPKDRFSAERLKGVDSTLKIQPAKLEDSAVYLCASSPMVASGGALHTQYFGPGTRLTVL.

The chain links TRBV20-1 to TRBJ2-1; TCRdb's D call of TRBD2 is untestable without DNA. Germline values: CDR1 DFQATT, CDR2 SNEGSKA (reference sequence). The CDR3 is 15 amino acids. This CDR3 is CSASPLLAGDNEQFF.

The rearrangement joins TRBV2 to TRBJ2-3; TCRdb gives TRBD1 as the D gene, but with no DNA this cannot be confirmed. Germline values: CDR1 SNHLY, CDR2 FYNNEI. CDR3 length: 15 residues. The CDR3 loop reads CASSDPGKSTDTQYF.

The gene calls are TRBV5-1 and TRBJ2-7. Germline V gene data show CDR1 as SGHRS and CDR2 as YFSETQ. The CDR3 length is 13 residues. CDR3 residues: CASSEVSSYEQYF. Based on the CDR3 plus reference TRBV5-1 and TRBJ2-7, the full variable domain is KAGVTQTPRYLIKTRGQQVTLSCSPISGHRSVSWYQQTPGQGLQFLFEYFSETQRNKGNFPGRFSGRQFSNSRSEMNVSTLELGDSALYLCASSEVSSYEQYFGPGTRLTVT.

The chain joins TRBV12-3 or TRBV12-4 to TRBJ2-3; TCRdb's D call of TRBD2 is untestable without DNA. The CDR3 consists of 17 residues. CDR3 protein: CASSFRRGALFSDTQYF.

The V and J genes are TRBV6-2 or TRBV6-3 and TRBJ1-6. CDR1 is MNHEY and CDR2 is SVGEGT in the germline V gene. The CDR3 extends over 14 amino acids. CDR3: CASTPPLRNSPLHF.

V usage is TRBV29-1 and J usage is TRBJ2-3. Per the germline V gene, CDR1 is SQVTM and CDR2 is ANQGSEA. This CDR3 spans 13 amino acids. This CDR3 reads CSVEGGLTDTQYF.

The genes are TRBV4-1 and TRBJ2-1; no DNA is available, so the TRBD1 call from TCRdb remains unchecked. Germline CDR1 reads MGHRA; CDR2 reads YSYEKL. The CDR3 is made up of 12 amino acids. CDR3 loop: CASSQGGAEQFF.